The next 26 T cell receptor beta chains were all read from a single sample in a study of blood T cells in healthy people across ages. Sample-barcoded 5' priming and a J-beta primer mix drove a second PCR of roughly 6 to 12 cycles. One entry per CDR3 protein, called by TCRdb with MiXCR from the 5' RACE reads. The sample consists of more than 1,400,000 distinct CDR3 sequences, approximately 38% of them appearing once. Sequencing input: blood. Every receptor here comes from a woman aged 18 to 35 in good health.

J is TRBJ2-7 and V is TRBV30, with a possible D match to TRBD1 (6 bases). Germline loops: CDR1 GTSNPN, CDR2 SVGIG (reference sequence). The CDR3 sequence is 12 residues long. V gave up 5 bases and J gave up 2 bases, with 10 bases separating them. CDR3 sequence reads: CAWGPGAYEQYF. CDR3 bases: TGTGCCTGGGGCCCAGGGGCCTACGAGCAGTACTTC.

This clonotype occurred a few times. V gene TRBV20-1 combines with J gene TRBJ2-1; D possibly matches TRBD1 or TRBD2 (6 bases each). The germline V and J ends were trimmed by 6 bases and 0 bases, with 15 bases remaining between them. This CDR3 has 15 amino acids. CDR1 and CDR2 (germline): DFQATT, SNEGSKA (reference sequence). CDR3 in amino acids: CSAGGGASSYNEQFF. The CDR3 region has the DNA TGCAGTGCGGGGGGCGGGGCGAGCTCCTACAATGAGCAGTTCTTC.

This clonotype was found a few times. The chain carries TRBV7-2 and TRBJ2-1; 8 bases align to TRBD1. The CDR3 totals 15 residues. Per the germline V gene, CDR1 is SGHTA and CDR2 is FQGNSA. The J segment lost 4 bases and the V segment lost 5 bases, leaving 7 bases of the junction unmatched. The CDR3 protein is CASSTGGREYNEQFF. Here the CDR3 DNA reads TGTGCCAGCAGCACAGGGGGGCGGGAATACAATGAGCAGTTCTTC. The full variable domain, rest sourced from reference TRBV7-2 and TRBJ2-1, is GAGVSQSPSNKVTEKGKDVELRCDPISGHTALYWYRQSLGQGLEFLIYFQGNSAPDKSGLPSDRFSAERTGGSVSTLTIQRTQQEDSAVYLCASSTGGREYNEQFFGPGTRLTVL.

This clonotype was detected only a few times. Written as DNA, the CDR3 is TGTGCCAGCAGCGTAACCGGGACAGATGAAGCTTTCTTT. It yields the protein CASSVTGTDEAFF. The V gene is TRBV9, the J gene TRBJ1-1, with TRBD1 matching over 7 bases. Germline CDR1 is SGDLS and CDR2 is YYNGEE. This CDR3 spans 13 amino acids. V lost 1 base to trimming and J lost 7 bases; unmatched junction nucleotides: 4.

In its sample, this clonotype was seen a few times. The V call is TRBV11-2, the J call TRBJ2-3; D not certain. The CDR3 totals 14 residues. The V end lost 1 base, the J end lost 2 bases, and 7 bases lay between the germline ends. CDR1 is SGHAT and CDR2 is FQNNGV in the germline V gene. The DNA of the CDR3 is TGTGCCAGCAGCTTAGCCCAGATCACAGATACGCAGTATTTT. Protein product: CASSLAQITDTQYF.

This chain's CDR3 is CASSELTSFDNEQFF. The CDR3 nucleotides read TGTGCCAGCAGTGAATTGACTAGCTTTGACAATGAGCAGTTCTTC. V and J are TRBV25-1 and TRBJ2-1; 7 bases fit TRBD2. J lost 5 bases, V lost 1 base, and 5 bases had no gene match. The CDR3 is 15 amino acids. CDR1 MGHDK and CDR2 SYGVNS come from the germline V gene.

This clonotype was counted only a few times. The V call is TRBV10-3, the J call TRBJ2-1, with D maybe TRBD2 (7 bases). The J call could be wrong; TRBJ2-7 is a better fit for the DNA end. The CDR3 is 15 residues long. Germline values: CDR1 ENHRY, CDR2 SYGVKD. CDR3 nucleotide sequence: TGTGCCGCTGGGTTGGGGGCTAGCGGCTACAATGAGCAGTACTTC. Amino acids: CAAGLGASGYNEQYF.

V and J are TRBV20-1 and TRBJ1-1; 7 bases align to TRBD1. With 6 bases clipped from V and 0 bases from J, the junction kept 7 bases outside the gene matches. The CDR3 totals 14 residues. Germline CDR1 is DFQATT and CDR2 is SNEGSKA (reference sequence). CDR3 bases: TGCAGTGCGCCCACCGGGACAGTGAACACTGAAGCTTTCTTT. Protein: CSAPTGTVNTEAFF.

This clonotype has just a few counts. This chain joins TRBV3-1 and TRBJ2-2; TRBD2 might be the D (5 bases). This CDR3 has 17 amino acids. Germline V CDR1 and CDR2: LGHDT, YNNKEL (reference sequence). Trimming left V 0 bases short and J 7 bases short, with 18 bases between. The CDR3 DNA follows: TGTGCCAGCAGCCAAGATATCCCCGCTAGCCGGGGCGGGGAGCTGTTTTTT. It specifies CASSQDIPASRGGELFF. The complete variable domain, with remaining parts taken from reference TRBV3-1 and TRBJ2-2, reads DTAVSQTPKYLVTQMGNDKSIKCEQNLGHDTMYWYKQDSKKFLKIMFSYNNKELIINETVPNRFSPKSPDKAHLNLHINSLELGDSAVYFCASSQDIPASRGGELFFGEGSRLTVL.

The V and J genes are TRBV14 and TRBJ1-2, with no clear D. CDR1 and CDR2 (germline): SGHDN, FVKESK. This CDR3 is built from 13 residues. Trimming shortened V by 5 bases and J by 3 bases, and 10 bases separated the two germline ends. As DNA, the CDR3 is TGTGCCAGCAGCGATGGAATTTACTATGGCTACACCTTC. It codes for CASSDGIYYGYTF.

This chain uses TRBV29-1 with TRBJ2-7; D possibly uses TRBD1 or TRBD2 (5 bases each). The CDR3 has 13 residues. The V gene's germline CDR1 is SQVTM and CDR2 ANQGSEA. The ends were cut back, 2 bases at V and 6 bases at J, with 14 bases in the middle. CDR3 residues: CSVEFISGSEQYF. Written as DNA, the CDR3 is TGCAGCGTTGAATTCATTTCAGGGAGCGAGCAGTACTTC.

This clonotype appeared a few times. A single base separates this from a much larger clone, so it may be a read error. The V and J genes are TRBV6-5 and TRBJ2-3, with TRBD2 as a possible D gene (5 bases). Trimming took off 6 bases at V and 2 bases at J, with 12 bases between the two ends. The CDR3 consists of 14 residues. Germline CDR1 MNHEY, CDR2 SVGAGI. CDR3 nucleotide sequence: TGTGCCAGCAGCCTGAGAGCGGCCACAGATACGCAGTATTTT. Protein: CASSLRAATDTQYF.

The CDR3 DNA is TGCGCCAGCAGCTTGGAGTGGGCGGGGTCTTTTAACAATGAGCAGTTCTTC. This codes for CASSLEWAGSFNNEQFF. The chain couples TRBV5-1 to TRBJ2-1; tentative D call: TRBD2 (6 bases). CDR1 and CDR2 (germline): SGHRS, YFSETQ. V was pared by 0 bases and J by 5 bases, with 18 bases between. The CDR3 is 17 amino acids.

J is TRBJ2-7 and V is TRBV29-1; TRBD1 matches 12 bases. CDR3 length: 20 residues. V dropped 4 bases and J dropped 1; count of bases not matched to a gene: 20. Germline loops: CDR1 SQVTM, CDR2 ANQGSEA. The CDR3 DNA follows: TGCAGCGTTGTTGGGTTTGGCCGGGGACAGGGGGCCGTCTCTTCCTACGAGCAGTACTTC. It encodes CSVVGFGRGQGAVSSYEQYF.

The CDR3 loop reads CASRGQESFVETQFF. In DNA form, the CDR3 reads TGCGCCAGCCGAGGACAGGAAAGCTTCGTAGAGACCCAGTTCTTC. This chain connects TRBV5-1 to TRBJ2-1, with TRBD1 matching 7 bases. The CDR3 contains 15 residues. The germline V gene has CDR1 SGHRS and CDR2 YFSETQ. Trimming removed 7 bases from V and 13 bases from J; junction bases left unmatched: 20.

The CDR3 DNA reads TGTGCCAGCAGCGTAGATCGGGACTTGTACAATGAGCAGTTCTTC. Its protein is CASSVDRDLYNEQFF. This chain uses TRBV9 with TRBJ2-1; D perhaps matches TRBD2 (6 bases). Germline values: CDR1 SGDLS, CDR2 YYNGEE. Trimming took 0 bases from V and 4 from J, leaving 11 bases between them. This CDR3 is 15 amino acids long.

In its sample, this clonotype was seen a few times. The V gene is TRBV20-1, the J gene TRBJ2-3; 9 bases are a match to TRBD2. Looked up from germline, CDR1 is DFQATT and CDR2 is SNEGSKA (reference sequence). V shed 0 bases and J 8 bases; nucleotides not matched to a gene: 9. The CDR3 contains 15 residues. The CDR3 DNA reads TGCAGTGCTAGAGATTCGGCGGGGGGGCGAGGTACGCAGTATTTT. It yields the protein CSARDSAGGRGTQYF.

This clonotype was recorded at least ten times. V gene TRBV6-1 combines with J gene TRBJ2-7; D is unresolved. The CDR3 runs to 11 residues. V lost 8 bases, J lost 2 bases, and 7 bases lay in between. Germline CDR1 and CDR2: MNHNS and SASEGT. The CDR3 DNA follows: TGTGCCAGCCGGGCAACCTACGAGCAGTACTTC. Amino acid sequence: CASRATYEQYF.

Many counts were recorded for this clonotype. The CDR3 coding sequence is TGTGCCAGCAGCTTAGACAGAAACACAGATACGCAGTATTTT. As protein: CASSLDRNTDTQYF. This chain uses TRBV7-8 with TRBJ2-3; D ambiguous. V was cut by 1 base and J by 2 bases, with 7 bases left in between. Germline V gene data show CDR1 as SGHVS and CDR2 as FQNEAQ. This CDR3 has 14 residues. Full variable domain (remainder filled in from reference TRBV7-8 and TRBJ2-3): GAGVSQSPRYKVAKRGQDVALRCDPISGHVSLFWYQQALGQGPEFLTYFQNEAQLDKSGLPSDRFFAERPEGSVSTLKIQRTQQEDSAVYLCASSLDRNTDTQYFGPGTRLTVL.

The chain employs TRBV29-1 and TRBJ1-4, with 12 nucleotides matching TRBD1. CDR1 is SQVTM, CDR2 ANQGSEA, per germline. The CDR3 sequence is 14 residues long. The V and J ends lost 6 bases and 7 bases, in that order; junction bases with no gene match: 6. CDR3 nucleotides: TGCAGCGTGGGGACAGGGGGCGAAGCTGAAAAACTGTTTTTT. Translating it yields CSVGTGGEAEKLFF. Looking up the rest from reference TRBV29-1 and TRBJ1-4 gives the full variable domain: SAVISQKPSRDICQRGTSLTIQCQVDSQVTMMFWYRQQPGQSLTLIATANQGSEATYESGFVIDKFPISRPNLTFSTLTVSNMSPEDSSIYLCSVGTGGEAEKLFFGSGTQLSVL.

This clonotype was observed a few times. The genes are TRBV6-2 or TRBV6-3 and TRBJ2-1; D is perhaps TRBD1 or TRBD2 (5 bases each). CDR1 and CDR2 (germline): MNHEY, SVGEGT. V was cut by 9 bases and J by 6 bases, with 12 bases left in between. CDR3 length: 12 amino acids. CDR3 sequence: CASRWGINEQFF. As DNA, the CDR3 is TGTGCCAGTAGGTGGGGGATCAATGAGCAGTTCTTC.

This clonotype was seen more than once but under ten times. V usage is TRBV4-2 and J usage is TRBJ2-7, with 9 bases lining up with TRBD2. The CDR3 is made up of 16 amino acids. V trimming: 0 bases; J trimming: 0 bases; junction bases outside the gene matches: 3. The germline CDR1 and CDR2 sequences are LGHNA and YNFKEQ. Here the CDR3 reads CASSQEASGVSYEQYF. The CDR3 nucleotides read TGTGCCAGCAGCCAAGAAGCTAGCGGGGTCTCCTACGAGCAGTACTTC.

The chain recombines TRBV27 with TRBJ1-1; D call uncertain. V was shortened by 5 bases and J by 1 base, with 17 bases between the two germline ends. Germline V gives CDR1 MNHEY, CDR2 SMNVEV (reference sequence). CDR3 length: 16 residues. CDR3 residues: CASSTMGRGRNTEAFF. CDR3 DNA: TGTGCCAGCAGTACCATGGGTCGTGGCCGGAACACTGAAGCTTTCTTT.

CDR3 protein: CASSLGTGGGITDTQYF. CDR3 bases: TGCGCCAGCAGCTTGGGTACGGGGGGCGGAATCACAGATACGCAGTATTTT. This chain uses TRBV5-1 with TRBJ2-3; TRBD2 is a possible D gene (7 bases). The CDR3 has 17 amino acids. From germline, CDR1 is SGHRS and CDR2 YFSETQ. Trimming shortened V by 0 bases and J by 2 bases, and 16 bases separated the two germline ends. Drawing the rest from reference TRBV5-1 and TRBJ2-3, the complete variable domain is KAGVTQTPRYLIKTRGQQVTLSCSPISGHRSVSWYQQTPGQGLQFLFEYFSETQRNKGNFPGRFSGRQFSNSRSEMNVSTLELGDSALYLCASSLGTGGGITDTQYFGPGTRLTVL.

This clonotype came up a few times. This sequence joins TRBV5-1 and TRBJ2-1, with 11 positions matching TRBD2. Germline loops: CDR1 SGHRS, CDR2 YFSETQ. The trim removed 4 bases at V and 4 bases at J, leaving 10 bases unmatched. CDR3 length: 17 amino acids. The CDR3 DNA reads as TGCGCCAGCAGCAGCGGGACTAGCGGACCACCGTACAATGAGCAGTTCTTC. Its translation is CASSSGTSGPPYNEQFF.

Many counts were recorded for this clonotype. The chain couples TRBV4-1 to TRBJ2-1, with unresolved D. CDR1 and CDR2 from the germline V gene are MGHRA and YSYEKL. The CDR3 is made up of 15 amino acids. V was cut by 4 bases and J by 5 bases, with 15 bases left in between. DNA of the CDR3: TGCGCCAGCAGCCCGACGATACGATGGGACAATGAGCAGTTCTTC. Protein: CASSPTIRWDNEQFF.